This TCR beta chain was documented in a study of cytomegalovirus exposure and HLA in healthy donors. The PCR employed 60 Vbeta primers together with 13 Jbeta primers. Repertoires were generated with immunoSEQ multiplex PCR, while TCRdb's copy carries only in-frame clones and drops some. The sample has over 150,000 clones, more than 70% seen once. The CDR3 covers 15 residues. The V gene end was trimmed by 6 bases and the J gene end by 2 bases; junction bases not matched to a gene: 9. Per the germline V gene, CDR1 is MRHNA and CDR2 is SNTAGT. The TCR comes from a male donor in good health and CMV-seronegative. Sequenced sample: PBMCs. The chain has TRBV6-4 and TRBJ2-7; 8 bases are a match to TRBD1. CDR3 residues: CASRKFDRGPYEQYF. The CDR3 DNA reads TGTGCCAGCAGGAAATTCGACAGGGGCCCCTACGAGCAGTACTTC.